These 17 T cell receptor beta chains were all obtained from the same sample, sequenced in a study of memory CD4+ T cells and cytomegalovirus serostatus (dated by TCRdb to between 2018 and 2020). Single viable CD3+CD4+CD8-CD45RO+ cells were sorted as memory CD4+ T cells on a FACSAria II. Libraries came from the immunoSEQ multiplex PCR assay. TCRdb took this table from immuneACCESS and kept in-frame rearrangements with V and J called. Such tables lack part of the clones; where checked against another copy, unresolved V genes explain under half of the gap, and the rest is unexplained. The sample data list just over 45,000 clones, and about three quarters of these were observed just once. The top ten clones comprise about 0.6% of the sample. Sequenced: memory CD4+ T cells from blood. Receptor source: an adult in good health and CMV-seronegative.

This clone appeared a few times. CDR3 in DNA: TGTGCCCAGAATGGCGGGGGGGCCTACAATGAGCAGTTCTTC. Protein: CAQNGGGAYNEQFF. The rearrangement uses TRBV30 and TRBJ2-1; 9 nucleotides agree with TRBD2. The CDR3 is 14 amino acids. Germline CDR1 reads GTSNPN; CDR2 reads SVGIG (reference sequence). The ends lost 8 bases at V and 2 bases at J; junction bases unmatched: 7. Variable domain in full (rest from reference TRBV30 and TRBJ2-1): SQTIHQWPATLVQPVGSPLSLECTVEGTSNPNLYWYRQAAGRGLQLLFYSVGIGQISSEVPQNLSASRPQDRQFILSSKKLLLSDSGFYLCAQNGGGAYNEQFFGPGTRLTVL.

CDR3 in amino acids: CASSLGLALTSTDTQYF. CDR3 DNA: TGTGCCAGCAGCTTGGGACTAGCGCTTACTAGCACAGATACGCAGTATTTT. The rearrangement joins TRBV5-4 to TRBJ2-3; 8 bases are a match to TRBD2. CDR3 length: 17 amino acids. Germline CDR1 is SGHNT and CDR2 is YYREEE (reference sequence). Losses at the gene ends were 0 bases for V and 0 bases for J; bases not matched to a gene: 6.

This rearrangement joins TRBV18 to TRBJ2-7; the match to TRBD1 covers 7 bases. This CDR3 has 15 residues. CDR1 and CDR2 (germline): KGHSH, LQKENI. V lost 4 bases and J lost 2; bases outside the gene matches: 8. The CDR3 DNA is TGTGCCAGCTCACTTCGGGGACAGCCACCCTACGAGCAGTACTTC. It encodes CASSLRGQPPYEQYF.

The chain carries TRBV18 and TRBJ1-5, with TRBD1 as a possible D gene (5 bases). Trimming left V 4 bases short and J 2 bases short, with 12 bases between. The CDR3 is 15 residues long. Germline CDR1 reads KGHSH; CDR2 reads LQKENI. CDR3 DNA: TGTGCCAGCTCACGAGGGCAGGGCGGCAATCAGCCCCAGCATTTT. It translates to CASSRGQGGNQPQHF.

In its sample, this clone was seen once. The J gene is TRBJ1-1, the V gene TRBV19; no clear D gene. CDR3 size: 13 residues. Germline V gene lookup returns CDR1 LNHDA and CDR2 SQIVND (reference sequence). Trimming pared 3 bases from V and 4 bases from J, leaving 9 bases between. The CDR3, as DNA: TGTGCCAGTAGTATGCCCGTGAGCACTGAAGCTTTCTTT. Its protein product is CASSMPVSTEAFF.

The chain joins TRBV2 to TRBJ1-2, with 9 nucleotides matching TRBD1. This CDR3 region has 13 residues. Trimming removed 5 bases from V and 6 bases from J; junction bases left unmatched: 4. CDR1 is SNHLY, CDR2 FYNNEI, per germline. The CDR3 bases are TGTGCCAGCAGTCAGGACAGGGGAAATGGCTACACCTTC. Its protein product is CASSQDRGNGYTF.

The V and J genes are TRBV5-1 and TRBJ1-1; weak D call: TRBD1 (6 bases). The CDR3 spans 15 residues. V was clipped by 4 bases and J by 0 bases, with 13 bases between them. The germline V gene encodes CDR1 SGHRS and CDR2 YFSETQ. CDR3 sequence reads: CASSAKQGMNTEAFF. The CDR3 nucleotides read TGCGCCAGCAGCGCGAAACAGGGTATGAACACTGAAGCTTTCTTT.

This clone was counted a few times. The J gene is TRBJ1-1, the V gene TRBV6-5; D is unclear. The V end was cut by 4 bases, the J end by 3 bases, with 9 bases between. CDR1 and CDR2 from the germline V gene are MNHEY and SVGAGI. The CDR3 is 13 residues long. The CDR3: CASSSLGDTEAFF. The CDR3 coding sequence is TGTGCCAGCAGTTCATTGGGTGACACTGAAGCTTTCTTT.

This chain connects TRBV19 to TRBJ1-3, with 7 bases identical to TRBD1. Germline trimming cut 5 bases from V and 0 bases from J; bases unmatched to any gene: 16. CDR3 length: 19 amino acids. Per the germline V gene, CDR1 is LNHDA and CDR2 is SQIVND (reference sequence). This CDR3 reads CASSPPYGTEQFSGNTIYF. The CDR3 bases are TGTGCCAGTAGTCCCCCCTACGGGACAGAGCAATTCTCTGGAAACACCATATATTTT.

Written as DNA, the CDR3 is TGCGCCAGCAGCTTCGTGGGGACCACAACTAATGAAAAACTGTTTTTT. This codes for CASSFVGTTTNEKLFF. J is TRBJ1-4 and V is TRBV5-1, with a tentative D call TRBD1 (5 bases). Trimming removed 2 bases from V and 0 bases from J, with 11 bases in between. The CDR3 runs 16 residues. Germline CDR1 and CDR2: SGHRS and YFSETQ.

The J gene is TRBJ2-6, the V gene TRBV4-1; D uncertain. Per the germline V gene, CDR1 is MGHRA and CDR2 is YSYEKL. The CDR3 is 14 residues long. The germline V and J ends were trimmed by 4 bases and 4 bases, with 8 bases remaining between them. CDR3 sequence: CASSPPLGANVLTF. DNA for the CDR3: TGCGCCAGCAGCCCCCCCCTGGGGGCCAACGTCCTGACTTTC.

The chain is built from TRBV6-5 and TRBJ2-2, with a possible D match to TRBD1 (6 bases). The germline V gene encodes CDR1 MNHEY and CDR2 SVGAGI. With 6 bases removed from V and 5 bases from J, the gap between germline ends came to 13 bases. The CDR3 is 14 amino acids. This chain's CDR3 is CASRLRGTTGELFF. In DNA, the CDR3 is TGTGCCAGCAGGCTCAGGGGTACGACCGGGGAGCTGTTTTTT.

The chain's CDR3 is CASSPSVGTDTQYF. CDR3 bases: TGTGCCAGCTCACCGTCGGTGGGCACAGATACGCAGTATTTT. V usage is TRBV18 and J usage is TRBJ2-3; D ambiguous. Germline values: CDR1 KGHSH, CDR2 LQKENI. V was trimmed by 3 bases and J by 1 base, leaving 8 bases between them. This CDR3 has 14 residues.

CDR3 residues: CASSWNRDRGYNSPLHF. The CDR3 nucleotides are TGTGCCAGCAGCTGGAACCGGGACAGGGGCTATAATTCACCCCTCCACTTT. The chain couples TRBV11-3 to TRBJ1-6; 10 positions agree with TRBD1. J gave up 3 bases and V 4 bases, and 6 bases lay outside the gene matches. Germline assignment: CDR1 SGHNT and CDR2 YENEEA. The CDR3 totals 17 residues.

J is TRBJ1-3 and V is TRBV18; TRBD1 agrees at 7 bases. The V gene's germline CDR1 is KGHSH and CDR2 LQKENI. This CDR3 comprises 15 residues. V dropped 5 bases and J dropped 0; count of bases not matched to a gene: 4. The CDR3 region has the DNA TGTGCCAGCTCAACAGGACAGGACTCTGGAAACACCATATATTTT. Its translation: CASSTGQDSGNTIYF. The variable domain in full, with the rest retrieved from reference TRBV18 and TRBJ1-3, is NAGVMQNPRHLVRRRGQEARLRCSPMKGHSHVYWYRQLPEEGLKFMVYLQKENIIDESGMPKERFSAEFPKEGPSILRIQQVVRGDSAAYFCASSTGQDSGNTIYFGEGSWLTVV.

CDR3: CASSVATGTGVGSRNGYTF. The CDR3 nucleotides read TGTGCCAGCAGCGTAGCTACCGGGACAGGGGTCGGTTCAAGAAATGGCTACACCTTC. The rearrangement joins TRBV9 to TRBJ1-2; 10 bases line up with TRBD1. The germline V gene encodes CDR1 SGDLS and CDR2 YYNGEE. The CDR3 extends over 19 amino acids. V shed 0 bases and J 6 bases; nucleotides not matched to a gene: 17.

The chain joins TRBV5-1 to TRBJ2-1, with TRBD1 matching 10 bases. Germline loops: CDR1 SGHRS, CDR2 YFSETQ. V trimming: 4 bases; J trimming: 7 bases; junction bases outside the gene matches: 8. The CDR3 has 15 amino acids. The CDR3 DNA reads TGCGCCAGCAGCACGGGGACAGGGGAGGCGAATGAGCAGTTCTTC. Translated: CASSTGTGEANEQFF.